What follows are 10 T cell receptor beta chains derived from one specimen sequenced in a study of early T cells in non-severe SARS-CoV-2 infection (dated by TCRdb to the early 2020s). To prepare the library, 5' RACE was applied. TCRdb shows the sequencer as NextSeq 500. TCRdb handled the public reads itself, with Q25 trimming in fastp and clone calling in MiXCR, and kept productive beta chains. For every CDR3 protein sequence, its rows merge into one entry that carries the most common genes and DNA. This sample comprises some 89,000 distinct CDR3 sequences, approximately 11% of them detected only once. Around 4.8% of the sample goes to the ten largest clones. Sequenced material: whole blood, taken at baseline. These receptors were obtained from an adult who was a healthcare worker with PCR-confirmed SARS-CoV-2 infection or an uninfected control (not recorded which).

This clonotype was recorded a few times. In nucleotides, the CDR3 is TGTGCCAGCAGCCAAGATCGGGGGCAGCCCCAGCATTTT. Translated, it gives CASSQDRGQPQHF. V gene TRBV3-1 combines with J gene TRBJ1-5; D might be TRBD1 (5 bases). Trimming removed 0 bases from V and 7 bases from J, with 7 bases in between. The CDR3 sequence is 13 residues long. Germline V gene data show CDR1 as LGHDT and CDR2 as YNNKEL (reference sequence).

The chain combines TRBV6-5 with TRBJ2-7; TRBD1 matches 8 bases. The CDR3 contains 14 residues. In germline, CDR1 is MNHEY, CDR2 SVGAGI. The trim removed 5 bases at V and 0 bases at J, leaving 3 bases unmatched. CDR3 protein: CASSDGQGSYEQYF. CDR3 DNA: TGTGCCAGCAGTGACGGACAGGGCTCCTACGAGCAGTACTTC.

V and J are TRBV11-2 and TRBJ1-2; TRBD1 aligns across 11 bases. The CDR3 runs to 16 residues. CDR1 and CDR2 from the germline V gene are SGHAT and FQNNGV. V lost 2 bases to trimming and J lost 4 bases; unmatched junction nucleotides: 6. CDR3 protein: CASSLSGTGGLYGYTF. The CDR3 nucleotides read TGTGCCAGCAGCTTATCCGGGACAGGGGGGCTCTATGGCTACACCTTC. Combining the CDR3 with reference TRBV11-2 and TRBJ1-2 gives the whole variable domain EAGVAQSPRYKIIEKRQSVAFWCNPISGHATLYWYQQILGQGPKLLIQFQNNGVVDDSQLPKDRFSAERLKGVDSTLKIQPAKLEDSAVYLCASSLSGTGGLYGYTFGSGTRLTVV.

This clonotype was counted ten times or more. CDR3 loop: CASSQGGGDVYEQYF. The CDR3 bases are TGTGCCAGCAGCCAAGGAGGGGGAGACGTTTACGAGCAGTACTTC. The V gene is TRBV7-2, the J gene TRBJ2-7, with D perhaps TRBD1 or TRBD2 (6 bases each). The length of the CDR3 is 15 residues. CDR1 is SGHTA and CDR2 is FQGNSA in the germline V gene. Trimming pared 5 bases from V and 4 bases from J, leaving 18 bases between.

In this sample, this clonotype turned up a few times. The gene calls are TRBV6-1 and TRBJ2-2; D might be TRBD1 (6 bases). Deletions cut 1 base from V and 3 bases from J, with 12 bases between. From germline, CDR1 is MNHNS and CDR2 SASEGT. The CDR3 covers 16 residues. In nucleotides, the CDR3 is TGTGCCAGCAGTGAAGTGGAACAGGGATACACCGGGGAGCTGTTTTTT. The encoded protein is CASSEVEQGYTGELFF.

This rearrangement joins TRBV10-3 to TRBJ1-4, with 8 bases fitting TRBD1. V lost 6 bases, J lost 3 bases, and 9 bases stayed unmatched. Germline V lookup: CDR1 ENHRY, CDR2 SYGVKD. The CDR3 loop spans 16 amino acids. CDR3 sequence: CAISGVQGGANEKLFF. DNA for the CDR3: TGTGCCATCAGCGGAGTACAGGGGGGGGCTAATGAAAAACTGTTTTTT.

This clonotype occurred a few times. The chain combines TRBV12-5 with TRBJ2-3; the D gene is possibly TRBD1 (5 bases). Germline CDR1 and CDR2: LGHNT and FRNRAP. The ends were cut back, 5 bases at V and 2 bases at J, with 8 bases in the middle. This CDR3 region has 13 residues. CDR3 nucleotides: TGTGCTAGTGGTCGACAGAACACAGATACGCAGTATTTT. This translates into CASGRQNTDTQYF. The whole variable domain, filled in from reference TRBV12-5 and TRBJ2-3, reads DARVTQTPRHKVTEMGQEVTMRCQPILGHNTVFWYRQTMMQGLELLAYFRNRAPLDDSGMPKDRFSAEMPDATLATLKIQPSEPRDSAVYFCASGRQNTDTQYFGPGTRLTVL.

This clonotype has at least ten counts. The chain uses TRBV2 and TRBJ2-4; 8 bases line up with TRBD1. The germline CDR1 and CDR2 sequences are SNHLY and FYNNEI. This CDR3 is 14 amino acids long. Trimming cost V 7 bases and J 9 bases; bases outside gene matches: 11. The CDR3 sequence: CASTLDRDGVIQYF. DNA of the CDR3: TGTGCCAGCACCCTGGACAGGGATGGGGTCATTCAGTACTTC.

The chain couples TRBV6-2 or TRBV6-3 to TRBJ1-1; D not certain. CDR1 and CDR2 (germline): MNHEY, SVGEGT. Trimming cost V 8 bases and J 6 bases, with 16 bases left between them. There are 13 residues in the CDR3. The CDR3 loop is CASRENPLAEAFF. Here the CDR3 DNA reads TGTGCCAGCCGGGAAAATCCCCTTGCTGAAGCTTTCTTT.

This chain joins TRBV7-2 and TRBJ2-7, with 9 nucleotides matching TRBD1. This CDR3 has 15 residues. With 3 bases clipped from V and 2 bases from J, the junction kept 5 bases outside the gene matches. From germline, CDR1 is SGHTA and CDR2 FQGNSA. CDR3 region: CASSFDRGVAYEQYF. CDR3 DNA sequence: TGTGCCAGCAGCTTCGACAGGGGGGTCGCCTACGAGCAGTACTTC.